The 13 T cell receptor beta chains listed next were all sequenced from one sample in a study of regulatory T cells in long-lasting Graves disease. Time point defined: persistent/refractory GD, antithyroid drugs over 5 years with positive TRAb. Construction of the TCR library relied on RNA isolated from PBMCs. HTBI primers from iRepertoire and Arm-PCR of CDR3 regions yielded the TCR beta libraries. TCRdb ran MiXCR on the multiplex PCR reads and lists one entry per CDR3 protein. This repertoire shows approximately 440,000 distinct CDR3 sequences, roughly a quarter found once; its top ten account for over 25%. Sequencing used peripheral blood mononuclear cells (PBMCs), obtained when the disease was refractory, from a patient treated with antithyroid drugs. Source of these receptors: a female donor with Graves disease.

V gene TRBV11-2 combines with J gene TRBJ2-1, with 10 bases fitting TRBD2. The junction had 7 bases not matched to a gene; V was cut back by 3 bases and J by 8 bases. Per the germline V gene, CDR1 is SGHAT and CDR2 is FQNNGV. The CDR3 extends over 15 amino acids. The CDR3 DNA sequence: TGTGCCAGCAGCTTGATAGCGGGAGGTAGACATGAGCAGTTCTTC. Translated: CASSLIAGGRHEQFF.

This clonotype was counted between two and nine times. The V and J genes are TRBV5-1 and TRBJ2-7; maybe TRBD2 (6 bases). CDR1 and CDR2 from the germline V gene are SGHRS and YFSETQ. The CDR3 spans 14 residues. Trimming pared 2 bases from V and 6 bases from J, leaving 15 bases between. The CDR3 reads CASSFRDMEGEQYF. CDR3 nucleotide sequence: TGCGCCAGCAGCTTCCGGGATATGGAGGGCGAGCAGTACTTC.

The chain is built from TRBV29-1 and TRBJ2-7; no clear D gene. The CDR3 sequence is 13 residues long. Germline CDR1 reads SQVTM; CDR2 reads ANQGSEA. V dropped 5 bases and J dropped 2 bases, with 13 bases sitting between them. The CDR3 bases are TGCAGCGTTCAGGTGGGCCGAACCTACGAGCAGTACTTC. Amino acid sequence: CSVQVGRTYEQYF.

This clonotype was found a few times. The chain couples TRBV12-3 or TRBV12-4 to TRBJ2-2; no clear D. The length of the CDR3 is 13 residues. Trimming removed 5 bases from V and 3 bases from J, with 7 bases in between. The CDR3 DNA sequence: TGTGCCAGCAGTCCCAAGTACACCGGGGAGCTGTTTTTT. Translating it yields CASSPKYTGELFF.

The V and J genes are TRBV10-3 and TRBJ1-1; D is unclear. Germline V lookup: CDR1 ENHRY, CDR2 SYGVKD. CDR3 length equals 16 residues. Trimming stripped 3 bases from V and 0 bases from J, with 14 bases between. For the CDR3, the DNA is TGTGCCATCAGTGAATTTCCCGGAGTGATGAACACTGAAGCTTTCTTT. Translating it yields CAISEFPGVMNTEAFF.

CDR3 in DNA: TGTGCCAGCAGCCAAGATAAGGGACAACAAAAAGAGACCCAGTACTTC. As protein: CASSQDKGQQKETQYF. This chain links TRBV7-2 with TRBJ2-5; TRBD1 is a possible D gene (6 bases). CDR1 is SGHTA, CDR2 FQGNSA, per germline. The CDR3 spans 16 residues. Trimming took 5 bases from V and 3 from J, leaving 19 bases between them.

This clonotype was counted at least ten times. The genes are TRBV30 and TRBJ1-1, with D possibly matching TRBD1 (5 bases). The germline V and J ends were trimmed by 0 bases and 3 bases, with 11 bases remaining between them. The CDR3 totals 14 residues. Germline V lookup: CDR1 GTSNPN, CDR2 SVGIG (reference sequence). CDR3 sequence: CAWSVWGTDTEAFF. DNA for the CDR3: TGTGCCTGGAGTGTGTGGGGGACCGACACTGAAGCTTTCTTT.

This clonotype was counted a few times. The chain employs TRBV7-9 and TRBJ2-7, with unresolved D. The CDR3 runs to 12 residues. V lost 0 bases, J lost 6 bases, and 6 bases lay in between. Germline V gene lookup returns CDR1 SEHNR and CDR2 FQNEAQ (reference sequence). CDR3 in amino acids: CASSLAPPEQYF. CDR3 nucleotides: TGTGCCAGCAGCTTAGCCCCCCCCGAGCAGTACTTC.

V usage is TRBV5-5 and J usage is TRBJ1-2; a possible D gene is TRBD1 (5 bases). Germline V gene sequence: CDR1 SGHKS, CDR2 YYEKEE (reference sequence). The CDR3 loop spans 15 amino acids. V was shortened by 4 bases and J by 2 bases, with 15 bases between the two germline ends. The CDR3 sequence is CASSPGDGGNYGYTF. The DNA of the CDR3 is TGTGCCAGCAGCCCGGGGGACGGTGGAAACTATGGCTACACCTTC. Looking up the rest from reference TRBV5-5 and TRBJ1-2 gives the full variable domain: DAGVTQSPTHLIKTRGQQVTLRCSPISGHKSVSWYQQVLGQGPQFIFQYYEKEERGRGNFPDRFSARQFPNYSSELNVNALLLGDSALYLCASSPGDGGNYGYTFGSGTRLTVV.

J is TRBJ1-1 and V is TRBV18, with TRBD1 matching 9 bases. The CDR3 covers 15 residues. Unmatched junction bases numbered 4, after V lost 2 bases and J lost 3 bases. CDR1 is KGHSH and CDR2 is LQKENI in the germline V gene. The CDR3 nucleotides read TGTGCCAGCTCACCAGGACAGGGGCGATACACTGAAGCTTTCTTT. This sequence encodes CASSPGQGRYTEAFF.

In its sample, this clonotype was seen a few times. The V call is TRBV6-1, the J call TRBJ2-3; TRBD2 agrees at 7 bases. The J segment lost 2 bases and the V segment lost 4 bases, leaving 9 bases of the junction unmatched. Germline CDR1 reads MNHNS; CDR2 reads SASEGT. This CDR3 spans 16 amino acids. The chain's CDR3 is CASSGSSGAATDTQYF. CDR3 sequence (DNA): TGTGCCAGCAGTGGCTCCAGCGGGGCCGCCACAGATACGCAGTATTTT.

The chain recombines TRBV5-1 with TRBJ2-5; TRBD2 is a possible D gene (5 bases). Trimming stripped 2 bases from V and 5 bases from J, with 19 bases between. Germline V CDR1 and CDR2: SGHRS, YFSETQ. The CDR3 contains 16 residues. The CDR3 sequence is CASSLFSEGGPETQYF. DNA of the CDR3: TGCGCCAGCAGCTTATTTAGCGAGGGCGGCCCGGAGACCCAGTACTTC.

This clonotype has more than one count but fewer than ten. The chain combines TRBV6-2 or TRBV6-3 with TRBJ1-1, with D possibly TRBD1 on 6 matching bases. The germline V gene encodes CDR1 MNHEY and CDR2 SVGEGT. The CDR3 extends over 15 amino acids. V was cut by 0 bases and J by 1 base, with 9 bases left in between. The CDR3 region is CASSYSRGANTEAFF. Written as DNA, the CDR3 is TGTGCCAGCAGTTACTCGAGGGGGGCGAACACTGAAGCTTTCTTT.